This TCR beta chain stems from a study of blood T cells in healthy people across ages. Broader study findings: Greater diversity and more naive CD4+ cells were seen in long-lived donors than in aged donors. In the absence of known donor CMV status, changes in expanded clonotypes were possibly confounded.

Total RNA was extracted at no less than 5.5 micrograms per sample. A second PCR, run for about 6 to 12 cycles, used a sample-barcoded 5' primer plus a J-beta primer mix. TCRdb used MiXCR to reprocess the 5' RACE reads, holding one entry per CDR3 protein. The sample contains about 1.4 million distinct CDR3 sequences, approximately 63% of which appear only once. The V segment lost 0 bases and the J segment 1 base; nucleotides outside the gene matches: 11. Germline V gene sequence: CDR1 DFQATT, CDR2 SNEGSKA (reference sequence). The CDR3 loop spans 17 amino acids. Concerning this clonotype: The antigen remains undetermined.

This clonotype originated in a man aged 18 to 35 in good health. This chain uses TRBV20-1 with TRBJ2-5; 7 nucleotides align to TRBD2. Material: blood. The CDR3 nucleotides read TGCAGTGCTAGAGATCCGGTAGCGGGTTCCCTCCAAGAGACCCAGTACTTC. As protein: CSARDPVAGSLQETQYF.